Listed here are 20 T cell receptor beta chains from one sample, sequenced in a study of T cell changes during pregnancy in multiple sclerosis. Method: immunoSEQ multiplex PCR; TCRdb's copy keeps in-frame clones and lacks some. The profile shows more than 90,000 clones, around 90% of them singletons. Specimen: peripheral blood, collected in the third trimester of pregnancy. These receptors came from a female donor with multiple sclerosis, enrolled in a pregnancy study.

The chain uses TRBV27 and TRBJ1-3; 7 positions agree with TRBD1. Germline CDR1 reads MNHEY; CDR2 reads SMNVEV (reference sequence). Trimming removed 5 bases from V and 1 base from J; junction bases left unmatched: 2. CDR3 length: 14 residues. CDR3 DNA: TGTGCCAGCAGTGTGACAGGGTCTGGAAACACCATATATTTT. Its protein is CASSVTGSGNTIYF.

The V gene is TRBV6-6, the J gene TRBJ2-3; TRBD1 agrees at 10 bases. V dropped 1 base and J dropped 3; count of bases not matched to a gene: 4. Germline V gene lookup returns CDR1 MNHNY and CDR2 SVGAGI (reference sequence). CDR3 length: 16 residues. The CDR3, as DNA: TGTGCCAGCAGTTACTTATGGACAGGGGGAACAGATACGCAGTATTTT. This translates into CASSYLWTGGTDTQYF.

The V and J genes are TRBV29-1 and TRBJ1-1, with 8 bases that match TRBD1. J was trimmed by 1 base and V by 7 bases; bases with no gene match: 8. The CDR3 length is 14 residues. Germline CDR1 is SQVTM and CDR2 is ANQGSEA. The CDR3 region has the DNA TGCAGCGCCAAGAACAGGGGGGGGAACACTGAAGCTTTCTTT. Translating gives CSAKNRGGNTEAFF.

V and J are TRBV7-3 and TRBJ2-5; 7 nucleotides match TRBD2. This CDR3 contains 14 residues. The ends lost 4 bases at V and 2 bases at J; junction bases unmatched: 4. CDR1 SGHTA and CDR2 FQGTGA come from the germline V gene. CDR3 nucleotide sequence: TGTGCCAGCAGCTCCCGGGGGGTACAAGAGACCCAGTACTTC. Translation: CASSSRGVQETQYF. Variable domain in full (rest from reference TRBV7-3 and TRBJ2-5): GAGVSQTPSNKVTEKGKYVELRCDPISGHTALYWYRQSLGQGPEFLIYFQGTGAADDSGLPNDRFFAVRPEGSVSTLKIQRTERGDSAVYLCASSSRGVQETQYFGPGTRLLVL.

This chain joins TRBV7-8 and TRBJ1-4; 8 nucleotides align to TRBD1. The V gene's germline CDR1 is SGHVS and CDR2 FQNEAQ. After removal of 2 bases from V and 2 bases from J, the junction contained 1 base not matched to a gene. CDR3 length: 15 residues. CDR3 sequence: CASSLQGATNEKLFF. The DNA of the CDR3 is TGTGCCAGCAGCTTACAGGGGGCGACTAATGAAAAACTGTTTTTT. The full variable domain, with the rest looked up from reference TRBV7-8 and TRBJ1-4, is GAGVSQSPRYKVAKRGQDVALRCDPISGHVSLFWYQQALGQGPEFLTYFQNEAQLDKSGLPSDRFFAERPEGSVSTLKIQRTQQEDSAVYLCASSLQGATNEKLFFGSGTQLSVL.

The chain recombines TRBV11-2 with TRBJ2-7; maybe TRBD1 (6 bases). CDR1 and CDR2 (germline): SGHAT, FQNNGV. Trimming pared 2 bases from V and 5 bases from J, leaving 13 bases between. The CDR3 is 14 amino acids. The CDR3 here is CASSLTQGIDEQYF. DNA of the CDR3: TGTGCCAGCAGCTTAACACAGGGAATAGACGAGCAGTACTTC.

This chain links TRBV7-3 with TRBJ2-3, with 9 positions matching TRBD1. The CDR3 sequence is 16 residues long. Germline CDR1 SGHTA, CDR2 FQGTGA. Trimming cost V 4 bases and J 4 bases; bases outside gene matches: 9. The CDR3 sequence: CASSSAGTGWPDTQYF. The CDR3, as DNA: TGTGCCAGCAGCTCTGCCGGGACAGGGTGGCCAGATACGCAGTATTTT.

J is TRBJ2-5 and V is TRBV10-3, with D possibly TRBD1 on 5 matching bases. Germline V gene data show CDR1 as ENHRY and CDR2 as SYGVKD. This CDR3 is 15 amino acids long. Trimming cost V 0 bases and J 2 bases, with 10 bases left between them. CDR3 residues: CAISESMAGQETQYF. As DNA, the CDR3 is TGTGCCATCAGTGAGTCGATGGCAGGGCAAGAGACCCAGTACTTC.

CDR3 coding DNA: TGCGCCAGCAGTTACTCCTACAATGAGCAGTTCTTC. This sequence encodes CASSYSYNEQFF. The chain combines TRBV5-1 with TRBJ2-1; D unclear. The CDR3 runs to 12 residues. The V gene lost 5 bases and the J gene lost 0 bases, with 3 bases spanning the gap. Germline V gives CDR1 SGHRS, CDR2 YFSETQ.

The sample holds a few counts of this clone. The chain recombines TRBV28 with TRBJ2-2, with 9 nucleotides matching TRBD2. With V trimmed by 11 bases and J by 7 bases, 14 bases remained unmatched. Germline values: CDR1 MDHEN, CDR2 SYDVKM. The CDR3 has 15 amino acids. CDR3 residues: CAAQGGTSKLGELFF. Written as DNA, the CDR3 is TGTGCCGCTCAGGGCGGGACTAGCAAACTCGGGGAGCTGTTTTTT.

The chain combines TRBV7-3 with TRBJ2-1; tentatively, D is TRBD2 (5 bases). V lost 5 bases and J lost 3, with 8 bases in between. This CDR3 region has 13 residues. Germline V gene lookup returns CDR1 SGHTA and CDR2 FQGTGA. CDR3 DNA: TGTGCCAGCAGCCTCCGGGACTACAATGAGCAGTTCTTC. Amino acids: CASSLRDYNEQFF.

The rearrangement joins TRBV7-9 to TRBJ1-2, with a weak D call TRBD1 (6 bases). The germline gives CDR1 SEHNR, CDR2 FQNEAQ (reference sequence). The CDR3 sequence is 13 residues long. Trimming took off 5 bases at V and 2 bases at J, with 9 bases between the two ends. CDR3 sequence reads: CASSRGQNYGYTF. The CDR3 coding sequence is TGTGCCAGCAGCCGAGGACAGAACTATGGCTACACCTTC.

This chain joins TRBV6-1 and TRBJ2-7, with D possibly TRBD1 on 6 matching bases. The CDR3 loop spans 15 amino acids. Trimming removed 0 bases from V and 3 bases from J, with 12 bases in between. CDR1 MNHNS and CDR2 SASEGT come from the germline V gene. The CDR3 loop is CASSEALDRNYEQYF. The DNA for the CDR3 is TGTGCCAGCAGTGAAGCGCTCGACAGGAACTACGAGCAGTACTTC.

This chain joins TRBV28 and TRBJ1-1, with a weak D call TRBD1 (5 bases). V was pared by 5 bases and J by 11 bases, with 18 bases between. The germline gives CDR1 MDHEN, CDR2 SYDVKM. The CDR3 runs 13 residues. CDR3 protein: CASSLPGFSYAFF. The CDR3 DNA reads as TGTGCCAGCAGTCTCCCAGGGTTCTCTTATGCTTTCTTT.

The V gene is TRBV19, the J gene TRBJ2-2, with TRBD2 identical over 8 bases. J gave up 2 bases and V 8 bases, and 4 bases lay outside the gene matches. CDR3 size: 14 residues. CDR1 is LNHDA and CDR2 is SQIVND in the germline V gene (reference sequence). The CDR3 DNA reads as TGTGCCAGTTCGGGAGGGATAAACACCGGGGAGCTGTTTTTT. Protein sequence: CASSGGINTGELFF.

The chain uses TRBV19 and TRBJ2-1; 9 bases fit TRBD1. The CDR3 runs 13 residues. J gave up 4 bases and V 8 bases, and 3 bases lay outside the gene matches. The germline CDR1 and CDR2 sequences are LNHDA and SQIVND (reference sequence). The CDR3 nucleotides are TGTGCCAGTTGGGGGACAGGGTACAATGAGCAGTTCTTC. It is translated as CASWGTGYNEQFF.

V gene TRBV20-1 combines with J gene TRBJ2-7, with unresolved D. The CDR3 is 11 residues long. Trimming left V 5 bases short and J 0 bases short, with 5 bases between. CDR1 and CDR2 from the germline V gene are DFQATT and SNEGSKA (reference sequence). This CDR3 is CSAGRSYEQYF. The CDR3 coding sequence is TGCAGTGCTGGGCGCTCCTACGAGCAGTACTTC.

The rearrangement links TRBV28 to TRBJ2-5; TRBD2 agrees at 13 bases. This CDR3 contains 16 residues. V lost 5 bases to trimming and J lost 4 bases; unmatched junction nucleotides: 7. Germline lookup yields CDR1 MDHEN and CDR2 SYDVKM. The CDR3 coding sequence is TGTGCCAGCAGTCCCGGACTAGCGGGGGTACCAGAGACCCAGTACTTC. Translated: CASSPGLAGVPETQYF.

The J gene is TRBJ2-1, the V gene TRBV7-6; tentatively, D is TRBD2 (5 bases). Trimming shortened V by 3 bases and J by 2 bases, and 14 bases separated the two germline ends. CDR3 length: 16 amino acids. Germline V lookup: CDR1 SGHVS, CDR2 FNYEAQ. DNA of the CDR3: TGTGCCAGCAGCTTTGGGTCGGGGTTCCCCTACAATGAGCAGTTCTTC. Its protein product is CASSFGSGFPYNEQFF.

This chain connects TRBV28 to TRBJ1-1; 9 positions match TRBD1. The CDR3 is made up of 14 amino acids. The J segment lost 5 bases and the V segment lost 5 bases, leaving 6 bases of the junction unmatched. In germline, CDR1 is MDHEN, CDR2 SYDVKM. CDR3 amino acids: CASSILGQGTEAFF. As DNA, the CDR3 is TGTGCCAGCAGTATACTGGGACAGGGAACTGAAGCTTTCTTT.